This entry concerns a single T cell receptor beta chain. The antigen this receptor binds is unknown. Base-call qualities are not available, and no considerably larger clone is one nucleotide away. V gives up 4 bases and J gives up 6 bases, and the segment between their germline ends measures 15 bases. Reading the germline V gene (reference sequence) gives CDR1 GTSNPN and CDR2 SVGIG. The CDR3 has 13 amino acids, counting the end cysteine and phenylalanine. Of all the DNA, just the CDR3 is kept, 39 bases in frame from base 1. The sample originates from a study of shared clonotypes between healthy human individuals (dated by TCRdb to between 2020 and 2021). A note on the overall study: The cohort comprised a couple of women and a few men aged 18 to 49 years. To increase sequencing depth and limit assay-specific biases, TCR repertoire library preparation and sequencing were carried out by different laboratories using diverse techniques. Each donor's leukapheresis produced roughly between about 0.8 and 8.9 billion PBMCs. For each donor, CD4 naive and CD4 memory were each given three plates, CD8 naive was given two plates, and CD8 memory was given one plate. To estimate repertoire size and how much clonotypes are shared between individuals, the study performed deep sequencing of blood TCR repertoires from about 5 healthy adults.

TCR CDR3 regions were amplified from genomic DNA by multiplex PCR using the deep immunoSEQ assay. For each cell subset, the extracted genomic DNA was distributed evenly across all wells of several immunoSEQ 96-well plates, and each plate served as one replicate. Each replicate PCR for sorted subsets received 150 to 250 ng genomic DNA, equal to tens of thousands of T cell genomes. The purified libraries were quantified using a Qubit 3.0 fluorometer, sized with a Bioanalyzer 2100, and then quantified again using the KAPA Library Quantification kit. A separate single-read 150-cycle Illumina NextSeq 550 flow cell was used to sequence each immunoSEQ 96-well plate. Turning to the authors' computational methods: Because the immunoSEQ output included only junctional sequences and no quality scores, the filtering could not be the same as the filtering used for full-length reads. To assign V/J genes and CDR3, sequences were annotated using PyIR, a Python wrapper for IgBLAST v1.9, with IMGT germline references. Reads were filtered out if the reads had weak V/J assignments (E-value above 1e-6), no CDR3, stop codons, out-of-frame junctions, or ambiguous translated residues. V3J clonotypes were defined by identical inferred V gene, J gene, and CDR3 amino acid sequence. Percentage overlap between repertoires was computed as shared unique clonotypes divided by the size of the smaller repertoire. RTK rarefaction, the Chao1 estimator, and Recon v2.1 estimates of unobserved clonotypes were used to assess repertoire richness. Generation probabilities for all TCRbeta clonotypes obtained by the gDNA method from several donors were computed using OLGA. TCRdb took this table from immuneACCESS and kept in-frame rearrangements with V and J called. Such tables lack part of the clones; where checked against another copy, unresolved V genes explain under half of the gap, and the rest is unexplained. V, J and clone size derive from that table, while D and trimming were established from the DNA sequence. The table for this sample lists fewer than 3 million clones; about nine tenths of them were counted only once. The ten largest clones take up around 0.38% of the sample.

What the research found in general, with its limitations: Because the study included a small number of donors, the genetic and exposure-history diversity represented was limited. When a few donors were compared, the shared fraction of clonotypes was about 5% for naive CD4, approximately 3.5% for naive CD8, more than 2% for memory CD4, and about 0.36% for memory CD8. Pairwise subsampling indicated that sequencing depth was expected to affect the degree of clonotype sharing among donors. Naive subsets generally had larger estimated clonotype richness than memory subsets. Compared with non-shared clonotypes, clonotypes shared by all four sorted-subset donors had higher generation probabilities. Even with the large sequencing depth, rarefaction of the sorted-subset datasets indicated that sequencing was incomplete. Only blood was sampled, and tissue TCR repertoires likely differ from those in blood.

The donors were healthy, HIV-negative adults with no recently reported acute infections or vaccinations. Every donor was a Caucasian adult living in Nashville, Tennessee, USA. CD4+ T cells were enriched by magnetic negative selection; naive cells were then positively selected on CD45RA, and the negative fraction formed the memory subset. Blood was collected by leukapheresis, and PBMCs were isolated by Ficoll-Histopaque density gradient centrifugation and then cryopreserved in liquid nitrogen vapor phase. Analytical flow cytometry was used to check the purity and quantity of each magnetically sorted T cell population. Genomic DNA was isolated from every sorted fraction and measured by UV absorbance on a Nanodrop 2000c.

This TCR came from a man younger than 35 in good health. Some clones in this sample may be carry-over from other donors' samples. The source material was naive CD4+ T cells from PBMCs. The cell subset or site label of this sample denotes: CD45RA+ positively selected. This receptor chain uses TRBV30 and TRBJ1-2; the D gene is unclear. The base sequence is TGTGCCTGGACCGTCGGGGTGGGGAATGGCTACACCTTC. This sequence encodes CAWTVGVGNGYTF.